This T cell receptor (beta chain) was recorded in a study of blood T cells in healthy people across ages. This clonotype has only a few counts. A second PCR, run for roughly 7 to 11 cycles, used a sample-barcoded 5' primer plus a J-beta primer mix. Through a template-switch adaptor with 12 random nucleotides, each cDNA molecule received a tag. Each CDR3 protein is one row after TCRdb ran MiXCR on the 5' RACE reads. Here the sample spans some 1,800,000 distinct CDR3 sequences, 30% to 40% being singletons. Germline V lookup: CDR1 SQVTM, CDR2 ANQGSEA. V dropped 6 bases and J dropped 8 bases, with 11 bases sitting between them. This CDR3 spans 11 amino acids. The study drew donors from healthy Caucasian individuals in Russia aged about 6 to 90.

The chain has TRBV29-1 and TRBJ2-1; D is unclear. Material for sequencing was blood. The sequence derives from a human donor in good health. This CDR3 reads CSVGSPDEQFF. DNA of the CDR3: TGCAGCGTAGGAAGCCCGGATGAGCAGTTCTTC.